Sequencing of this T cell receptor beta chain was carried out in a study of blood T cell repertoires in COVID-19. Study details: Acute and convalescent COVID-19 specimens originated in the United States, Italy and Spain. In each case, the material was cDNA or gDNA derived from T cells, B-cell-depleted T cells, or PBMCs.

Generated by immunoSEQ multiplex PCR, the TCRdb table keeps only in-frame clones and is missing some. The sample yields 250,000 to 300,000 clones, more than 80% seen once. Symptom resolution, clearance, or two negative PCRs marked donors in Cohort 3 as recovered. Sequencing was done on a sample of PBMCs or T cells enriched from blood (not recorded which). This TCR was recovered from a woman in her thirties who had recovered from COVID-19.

CDR3 region: CASSAGGGDTDTQYF. Written as DNA, the CDR3 is TGTGCCAGCAGCGCCGGGGGGGGTGATACAGATACGCAGTATTTT. V and J are TRBV9 and TRBJ2-3, with 8 bases aligning to TRBD2. Looked up from germline, CDR1 is SGDLS and CDR2 is YYNGEE. The V and J ends lost 3 bases and 3 bases, in that order; junction bases with no gene match: 6. The CDR3 contains 15 residues.